This TCR beta chain was identified during a study of T cell responses to AZD1222 COVID-19 vaccine. Study-wide results and caveats: Clonal diversity was possibly underestimated; the donors were predominantly white British and more often female. Spike was spanned by vaccine-associated CD4 TCRs, which were dominant at 160-218 and 743-854.

The CDR3 runs to 15 residues. TCRdb keeps only in-frame clones here, not all; method: immunoSEQ multiplex PCR. The sample lists around 140,000 clones, 92% occurring once. Both about-4-week and about-12-week second-dose recipients were combined. Details on this clone: The antigen remains unidentified.

This TCR derives from an adult who received the AZD1222 COVID-19 vaccine. Sequencing was performed on peripheral blood, taken 28 days after the second AZD1222 dose. The V call is TRBV21-1, the J call TRBJ2-7; the D segment call TRBD2 is taken from the table without a DNA check. TRBV21-1 corresponds to a pseudogene. DNA of the CDR3: TGTGCCAGCAGCAAAGGGCTAGCGAGATCCTACGAGCAGTACTTC. This codes for CASSKGLARSYEQYF.